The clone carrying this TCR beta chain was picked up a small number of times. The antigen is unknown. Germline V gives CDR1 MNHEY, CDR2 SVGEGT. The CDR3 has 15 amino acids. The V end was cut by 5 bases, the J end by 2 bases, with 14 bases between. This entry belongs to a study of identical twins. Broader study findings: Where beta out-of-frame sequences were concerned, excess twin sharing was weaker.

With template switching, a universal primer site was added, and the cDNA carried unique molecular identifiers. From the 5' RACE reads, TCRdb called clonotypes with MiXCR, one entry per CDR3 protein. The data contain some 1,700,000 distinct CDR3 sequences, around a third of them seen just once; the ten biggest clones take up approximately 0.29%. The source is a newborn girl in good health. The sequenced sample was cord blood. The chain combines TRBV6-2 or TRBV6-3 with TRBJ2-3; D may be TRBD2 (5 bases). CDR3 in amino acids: CASSRSTGSTDTQYF. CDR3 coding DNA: TGTGCCAGCAGTCGCTCGACGGGGTCCACAGATACGCAGTATTTT.